This T cell receptor beta chain stems from a study of chemoradiotherapy in HPV16-positive cancers. General observations from the study: In HPV16-positive patients, HPV-responsive T-cell expansion tracked better recurrence-free survival.

In germline, CDR1 is SGHTA, CDR2 FQGTGA. The CDR3 length is 14 residues. J gave up 7 bases and V 5 bases, and 10 bases lay outside the gene matches. Assay: immunoSEQ multiplex PCR; the TCRdb copy retains only in-frame clones and omits some. The table lists about 12,000 clones, around three quarters of them singletons. Remarks on this clone: Its target is not known.

The origin of this receptor is a human donor with HPV-associated anogenital cancer. The rearrangement links TRBV7-3 to TRBJ1-1, with TRBD1 identical over 7 bases. The sample was acquired from a patient who underwent chemoradiotherapy. CDR3 loop: CASSPRQGSNEAFF. The CDR3 DNA follows: TGTGCCAGCAGCCCCCGACAGGGCTCGAATGAAGCTTTCTTT.